This T cell receptor beta chain was identified in a study of shared clonotypes between healthy human individuals. With regard to this clone: The target antigen is unknown.

The genomic DNA of each subset was split evenly across several immunoSEQ plates. Assay used: immunoSEQ multiplex PCR; TCRdb lists only in-frame clones, some missing. The sample carries around 640,000 clones, 95% to 96% recorded once. The CDR3 runs to 18 residues. Germline trimming cut 8 bases from V and 1 base from J; bases unmatched to any gene: 17. Germline V lookup: CDR1 MDHEN, CDR2 SYDVKM. Terminally differentiated effector memory CD45RA+ cells were excluded from the naive CD8 cells, which were CD45RO-negative and positively selected for CCR7. Findings and caveats of the study: Clonotype sharing across four donors was observed for about 5.2% of naive CD4 clonotypes. Depth of sequencing was expected to influence donor clonotype sharing. Tissues were not sampled, only blood, and their repertoires likely differ.

Sequencing was performed on naive CD8+ T cells sorted from blood. V is TRBV28 and J is TRBJ1-5; 7 positions match TRBD1. This sequence originates from a woman in her twenties or thirties in good health. The CDR3 loop is CASHGGQDGVISNQPQHF. CDR3 in DNA: TGTGCCAGCCATGGCGGACAGGATGGGGTAATCAGCAATCAGCCCCAGCATTTT.